Listed below are T cell receptor beta chains from one sample, sequenced in a study of blood T cell repertoires in COVID-19. Libraries were prepared by immunoSEQ multiplex PCR; TCRdb keeps only in-frame clonotypes and omits some of them. Counted here are about 45,000 clones, roughly 87% occurring once; the ten biggest clones make up approximately 20%. The sample taken for sequencing was peripheral blood. Source of these receptors: a woman older than 75 in a cohort sampled during active or convalescent COVID-19. CDR3s include the opening cysteine and the closing phenylalanine or tryptophan.

V gene	J gene	CDR3 protein
TRBV11-3	TRBJ2-2	CASSLDGGRDTGELFF
TRBV11-2	TRBJ1-2	CASTPASYLSNYGYTF
TRBV6-5	TRBJ2-6	CASSPEGGGANVLTF
TRBV7-8	TRBJ1-2	CASGRSGQTLTIYGYTF
TRBV30	TRBJ1-5	CAWSGGKRQPQHF
TRBV7-3	TRBJ2-5	CASSLSGTSGQETQYF
TRBV2	TRBJ2-5	CASRGDSVTETQYF
TRBV7-2	TRBJ2-1	CASSLAPGLAELYNEQFF
TRBV19	TRBJ2-1	CASSWSSGGSREQFF
TRBV10-3	TRBJ1-6	CAISSGSYNSPLHF
TRBV28	TRBJ2-5	CASSLVGGQETQYF
TRBV2	TRBJ2-1	CASGRESSYNEQFF
TRBV4-1	TRBJ1-4	CASSQLRGEKLFF
TRBV28	TRBJ1-5	CASITGTGQPQHF
TRBV7-9	TRBJ1-2	CASSPQAAYGYTF
TRBV5-6	TRBJ1-1	CASTHRGQGWTEAFF
TRBV2	TRBJ2-3	CASSSSTDTQYF
TRBV10-3	TRBJ2-7	CATEGQSYEQYF
TRBV3-1/TRBV3-2	TRBJ1-2	CASSHGQRDGYTF
TRBV19	TRBJ1-2	CASSMDRRNYGYTF